This T cell receptor beta chain is drawn from a study of blood T cell repertoires in COVID-19. Study-level information: Specimens from acute and convalescent COVID-19 originated in the United States, Italy and Spain. The analysed material was cDNA or gDNA that came from T cells, B-cell-depleted T cells, or PBMCs.

This clone was detected once. Profiling relied on immunoSEQ multiplex PCR, and the TCRdb table lists in-frame clones only, not all of them. The sample includes around 300,000 clones, around nine tenths of them seen just once. Germline V CDR1 and CDR2: SEHNR, FQNEAQ (reference sequence). V lost 6 bases, J lost 9 bases, and 11 bases stayed unmatched. The CDR3 is made up of 16 amino acids. The age range of participants was about 18 to 100 years, with residence in about two dozen US areas. Sequences were obtained from PBMCs or T cells enriched from blood (not recorded which). This sequence was found in a woman between 40 and 55 years old who had recovered from COVID-19. This chain joins TRBV7-9 and TRBJ2-1; the match to TRBD2 covers 13 bases. The CDR3 DNA reads as TGTGCCAGCAGACGTGGACTAGCGGGGGCCAGGGGTGAGCAGTTCTTC. This codes for CASRRGLAGARGEQFF.